This T cell receptor beta chain emerged from a study of blood T cell repertoires in COVID-19 (dated by TCRdb to 2019 to 2021). Study-level background: The collaborator samples originated in the United States, Italy and Spain and spanned the acute and convalescent phases of COVID-19. The material from the prospective study consisted of cDNA or gDNA derived from T cells, B-cell-depleted T cells, or PBMCs. The samples were drawn from the first 160 participants of the ongoing ImmuneRACE study and from 1,254 subjects provided by 6 global collaborators. Nearly every sample came with metadata listing a de-identified subject ID, COVID-19 status, age in years and sex. Where HLA class I and class II types were available, the types were taken from metadata supplied by the sample provider, not from assay-based typing. The repertoires were released in a freely available public database intended as a resource for research on the immune response to SARS-CoV-2. Deeply sampled blood TCRbeta repertoires from subjects exposed to, actively infected with, or recovered from COVID-19 were included in the dataset.

A word on this clone: It lacks a known antigen. No base quality information exists; no much larger clone differs at one position.

TCRbeta CDR3 regions were amplified from genomic DNA by means of the immunoSEQ Assay, a bias-controlled multiplex PCR. Turning to the authors' computational methods: The number of nucleated cells in each sample was estimated by amplification of reference gene primers within the assay. To quantify the absolute abundance of each unique TCRbeta CDR3 rearrangement, sequence reads were collapsed and filtered. Productive Simpson clonality was computed per sample as the square root of Simpson's diversity index over productive rearrangements. TCRdb's version of the immuneACCESS table is confined to in-frame rearrangements and falls short of the full clone set. An unresolved V gene accounts for under half of the shortfall where checked; the remainder is of unknown origin. The DNA was the basis for D and trimming; V, J and clone size are from that table. The sample table shows 150,000 to 200,000 clones, and 80% are seen once. The ten largest clonotypes hold 5.5% to 8.5% of the sample.

Overall study outcomes, separate from this receptor: How much clinical and demographic metadata was included differed by source and by participant, and the metadata was provided uncurated.

As encoded in the germline V gene, CDR1 is SGHTA while CDR2 is FQGNSA. Germline trimming: 2 bases from V, 1 base from J; junction bases outside gene matches: 6. Including cysteine and phenylalanine, the CDR3 has 16 amino acids. The read is trimmed to its CDR3 DNA, 48 bases read in frame from base 1. Collaborating institutions collected whole blood in K2EDTA tubes following their own protocols. For TCRbeta analysis, collaborator samples were shipped as frozen whole blood, as isolated PBMCs, or as DNA extracted from either sample type. The sample comprised peripheral blood. This TCR came from a man in his 60s with acute or convalescent COVID-19. The chain is encoded by TRBV7-2 joined to TRBJ2-5; 8 bases in between match TRBD2. The CDR3 here reads CASSLSYGGVQETQYF. The sequence in DNA is TGTGCCAGCAGCTTAAGTTACGGGGGGGTCCAAGAGACCCAGTACTTC.